This T cell receptor (beta chain) was sequenced in a study of identical twins. Study-level findings and limits: Fewer insertions were carried by abundant cord blood beta clonotypes, but none was seen in memory repertoires.

In its sample, this clonotype was seen many times. Its antigen remains unknown. The cDNA had a unique molecular identifier and a template-switch universal primer site. TCRdb independently ran MiXCR on the 5' RACE reads; one entry per CDR3 protein. This sample yields 1.5 million to 2 million distinct CDR3 sequences, of which about 32% are seen a single time; about 0.3% belongs to the top ten. This CDR3 spans 14 amino acids. The clonotype originates from a newborn girl in good health. Sample: cord blood. The chain links TRBV21-1 to TRBJ1-2. TRBV21-1 is marked as a pseudogene. CDR3 coding DNA: TGTGCCAGCAGCAAAGGGTGGCACGGGTATGGCTACACCTTC. Translation: CASSKGWHGYGYTF.